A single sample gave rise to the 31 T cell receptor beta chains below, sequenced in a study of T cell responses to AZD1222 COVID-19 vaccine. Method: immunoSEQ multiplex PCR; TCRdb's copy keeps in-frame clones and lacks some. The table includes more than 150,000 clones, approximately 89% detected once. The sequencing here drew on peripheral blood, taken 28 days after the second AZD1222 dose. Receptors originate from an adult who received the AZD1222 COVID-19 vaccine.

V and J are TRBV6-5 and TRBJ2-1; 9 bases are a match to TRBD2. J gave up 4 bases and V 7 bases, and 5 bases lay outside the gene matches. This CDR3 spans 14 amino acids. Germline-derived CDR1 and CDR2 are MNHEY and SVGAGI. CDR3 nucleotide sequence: TGTGCCAGCAACCCTAGCGGGGCTTACAATGAGCAGTTCTTC. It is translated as CASNPSGAYNEQFF.

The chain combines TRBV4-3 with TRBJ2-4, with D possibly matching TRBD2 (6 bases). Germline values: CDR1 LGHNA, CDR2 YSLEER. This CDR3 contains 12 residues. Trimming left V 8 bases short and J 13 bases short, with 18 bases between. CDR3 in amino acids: CASRGTSGPQYF. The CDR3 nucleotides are TGCGCCAGCCGAGGGACTTCGGGTCCCCAGTACTTC.

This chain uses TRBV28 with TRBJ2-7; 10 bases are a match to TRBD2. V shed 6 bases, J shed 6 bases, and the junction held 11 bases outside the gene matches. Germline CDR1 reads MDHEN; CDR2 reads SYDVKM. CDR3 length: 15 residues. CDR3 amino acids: CASSSQLAGLFEQYF. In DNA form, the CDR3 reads TGTGCCAGCAGCTCCCAACTAGCGGGACTTTTCGAGCAGTACTTC.

Here the CDR3 reads CASRPLTGYNSPLHF. The CDR3, as DNA: TGCGCCAGCAGACCTTTAACAGGATATAATTCACCCCTCCACTTT. The chain recombines TRBV4-1 with TRBJ1-6; D possibly corresponds to TRBD1 (5 bases). V was clipped by 6 bases and J by 4 bases, with 13 bases between them. CDR3 length: 15 amino acids. CDR1 MGHRA and CDR2 YSYEKL come from the germline V gene.

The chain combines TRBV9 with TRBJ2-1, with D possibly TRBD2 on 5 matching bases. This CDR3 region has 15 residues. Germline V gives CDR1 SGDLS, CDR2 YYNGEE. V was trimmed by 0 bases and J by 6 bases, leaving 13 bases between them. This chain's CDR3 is CASSVGASPGNEQFF. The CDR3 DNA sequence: TGTGCCAGCAGCGTAGGGGCTAGCCCCGGCAATGAGCAGTTCTTC.

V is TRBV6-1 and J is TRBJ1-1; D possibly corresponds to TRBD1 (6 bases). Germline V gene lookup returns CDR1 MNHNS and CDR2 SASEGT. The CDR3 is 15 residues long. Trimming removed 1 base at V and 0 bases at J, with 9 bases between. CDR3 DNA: TGTGCCAGCAGTGAAGGGCAGGGGTTGAACACTGAAGCTTTCTTT. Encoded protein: CASSEGQGLNTEAFF.

In DNA form, the CDR3 reads TGCGCCAGCAGCCTTGGATCAGGGGGGGTAAATGGCTACACCTTC. It specifies CASSLGSGGVNGYTF. The chain uses TRBV5-1 and TRBJ1-2; TRBD1 aligns across 7 bases. Germline lookup yields CDR1 SGHRS and CDR2 YFSETQ. Trimming removed 4 bases from V and 6 bases from J; junction bases left unmatched: 12. The CDR3 is 15 residues long.

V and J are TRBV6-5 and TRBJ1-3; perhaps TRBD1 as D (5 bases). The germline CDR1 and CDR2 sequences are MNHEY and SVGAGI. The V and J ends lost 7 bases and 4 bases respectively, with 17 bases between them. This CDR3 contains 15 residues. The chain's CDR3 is CASKWGLETGNTIYF. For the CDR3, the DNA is TGTGCCAGCAAGTGGGGACTAGAAACGGGAAACACCATATATTTT.

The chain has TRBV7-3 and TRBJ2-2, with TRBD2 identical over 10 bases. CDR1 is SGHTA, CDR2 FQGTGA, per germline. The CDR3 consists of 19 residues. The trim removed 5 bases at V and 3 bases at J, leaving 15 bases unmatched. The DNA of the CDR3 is TGTGCCAGCAGCGTTTCAGGGGCCCGCGGACTAGCGGACACCGGGGAGCTGTTTTTT. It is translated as CASSVSGARGLADTGELFF. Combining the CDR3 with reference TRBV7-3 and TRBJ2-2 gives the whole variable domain GAGVSQTPSNKVTEKGKYVELRCDPISGHTALYWYRQSLGQGPEFLIYFQGTGAADDSGLPNDRFFAVRPEGSVSTLKIQRTERGDSAVYLCASSVSGARGLADTGELFFGEGSRLTVL.

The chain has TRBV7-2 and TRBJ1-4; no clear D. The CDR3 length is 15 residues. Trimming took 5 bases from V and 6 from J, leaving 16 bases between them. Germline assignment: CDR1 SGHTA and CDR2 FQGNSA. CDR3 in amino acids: CASSTVRGYDEKLFF. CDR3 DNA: TGTGCCAGCAGCACAGTTAGAGGGTACGATGAAAAACTGTTTTTT.

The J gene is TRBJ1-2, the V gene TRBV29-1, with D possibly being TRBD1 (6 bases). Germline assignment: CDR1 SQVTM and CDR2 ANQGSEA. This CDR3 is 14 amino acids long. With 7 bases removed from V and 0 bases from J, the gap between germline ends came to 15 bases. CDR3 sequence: CSALTTGSNYGYTF. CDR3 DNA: TGCAGCGCACTAACGACAGGTTCTAACTATGGCTACACCTTC.

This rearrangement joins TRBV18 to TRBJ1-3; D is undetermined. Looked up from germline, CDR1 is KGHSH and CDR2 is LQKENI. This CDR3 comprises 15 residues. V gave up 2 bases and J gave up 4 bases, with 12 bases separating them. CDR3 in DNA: TGTGCCAGCTCACCAACTGGGATGGGCGGAAACACCATATATTTT. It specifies CASSPTGMGGNTIYF.

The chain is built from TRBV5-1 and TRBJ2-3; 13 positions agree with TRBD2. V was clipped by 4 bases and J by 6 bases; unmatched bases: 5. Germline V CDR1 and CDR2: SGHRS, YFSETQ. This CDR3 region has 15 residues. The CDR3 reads CASSPGTSGTDTQYF. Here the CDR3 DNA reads TGCGCCAGCAGCCCTGGGACTAGCGGGACGGATACGCAGTATTTT.

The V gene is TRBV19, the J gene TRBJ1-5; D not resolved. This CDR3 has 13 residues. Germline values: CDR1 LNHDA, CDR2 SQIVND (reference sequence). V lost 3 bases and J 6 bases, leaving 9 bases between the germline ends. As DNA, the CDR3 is TGTGCCAGTAGTATTAGGAAAGGTCAGCCCCAGCATTTT. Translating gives CASSIRKGQPQHF.

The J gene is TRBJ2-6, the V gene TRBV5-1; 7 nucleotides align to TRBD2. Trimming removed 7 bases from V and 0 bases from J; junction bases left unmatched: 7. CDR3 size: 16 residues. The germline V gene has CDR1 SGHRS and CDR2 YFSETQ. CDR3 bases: TGCGCCAGCTCCTTGGGGAGGGTCTCTGGGGCCAACGTCCTGACTTTC. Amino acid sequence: CASSLGRVSGANVLTF.

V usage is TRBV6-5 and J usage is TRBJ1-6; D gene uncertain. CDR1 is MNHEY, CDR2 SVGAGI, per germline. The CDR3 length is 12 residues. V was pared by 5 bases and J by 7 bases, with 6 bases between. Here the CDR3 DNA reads TGTGCCAGCAGTCCCGGGAATTCACCCCTCCACTTT. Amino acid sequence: CASSPGNSPLHF.

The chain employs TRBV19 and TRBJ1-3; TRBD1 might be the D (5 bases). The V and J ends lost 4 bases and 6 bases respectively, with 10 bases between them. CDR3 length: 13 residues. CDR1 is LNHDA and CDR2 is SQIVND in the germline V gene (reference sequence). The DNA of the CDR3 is TGTGCCAGTAGTAGCGGGGACGTAAACACCATATATTTT. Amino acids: CASSSGDVNTIYF.

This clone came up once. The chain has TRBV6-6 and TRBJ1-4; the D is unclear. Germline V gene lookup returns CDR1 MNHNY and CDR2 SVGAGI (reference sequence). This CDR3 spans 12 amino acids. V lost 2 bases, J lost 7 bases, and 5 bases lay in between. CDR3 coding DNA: TGTGCCAGCAGTTACAGGGTTGAAAAACTGTTTTTT. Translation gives CASSYRVEKLFF.

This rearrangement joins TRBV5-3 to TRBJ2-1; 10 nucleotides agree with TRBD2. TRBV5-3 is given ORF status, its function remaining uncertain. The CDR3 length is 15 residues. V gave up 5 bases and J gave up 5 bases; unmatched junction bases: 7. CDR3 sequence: CARRLRTSGHNEQFF. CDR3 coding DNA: TGTGCCAGAAGGTTAAGGACTAGCGGCCACAATGAGCAGTTCTTC.

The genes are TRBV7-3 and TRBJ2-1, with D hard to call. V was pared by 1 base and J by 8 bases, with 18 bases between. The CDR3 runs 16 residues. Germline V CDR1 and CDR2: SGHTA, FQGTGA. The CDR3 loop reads CASSLKSGQVKDEQFF. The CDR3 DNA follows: TGTGCCAGCAGCTTAAAGTCCGGGCAGGTTAAGGATGAGCAGTTCTTC. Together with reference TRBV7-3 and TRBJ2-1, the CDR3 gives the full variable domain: GAGVSQTPSNKVTEKGKYVELRCDPISGHTALYWYRQSLGQGPEFLIYFQGTGAADDSGLPNDRFFAVRPEGSVSTLKIQRTERGDSAVYLCASSLKSGQVKDEQFFGPGTRLTVL.

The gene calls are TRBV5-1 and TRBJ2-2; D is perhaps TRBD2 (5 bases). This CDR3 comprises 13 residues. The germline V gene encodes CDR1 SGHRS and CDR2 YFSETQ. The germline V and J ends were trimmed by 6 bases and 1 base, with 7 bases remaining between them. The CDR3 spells CASTEENTGELFF. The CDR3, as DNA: TGCGCCAGCACGGAGGAGAACACCGGGGAGCTGTTTTTT.

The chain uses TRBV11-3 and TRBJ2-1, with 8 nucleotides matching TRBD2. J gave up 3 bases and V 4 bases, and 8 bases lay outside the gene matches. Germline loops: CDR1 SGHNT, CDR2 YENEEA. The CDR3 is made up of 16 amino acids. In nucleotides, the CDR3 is TGTGCCAGCAGCTCTAGAAGCGGGAGAATCTACAATGAGCAGTTCTTC. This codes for CASSSRSGRIYNEQFF.

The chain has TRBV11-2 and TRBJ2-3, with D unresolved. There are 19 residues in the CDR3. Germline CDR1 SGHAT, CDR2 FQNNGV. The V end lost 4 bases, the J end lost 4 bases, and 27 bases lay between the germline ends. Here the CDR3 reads CASSSHALPGDFRADTQYF. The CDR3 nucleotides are TGTGCCAGCAGCTCTCACGCCCTTCCAGGTGATTTTCGGGCAGATACGCAGTATTTT.

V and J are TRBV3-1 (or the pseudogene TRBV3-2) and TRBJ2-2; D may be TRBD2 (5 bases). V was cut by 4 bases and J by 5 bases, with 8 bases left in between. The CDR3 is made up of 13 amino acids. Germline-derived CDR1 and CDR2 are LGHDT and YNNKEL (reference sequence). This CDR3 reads CASSRGQTGELFF. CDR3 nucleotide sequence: TGTGCCAGCAGCCGCGGGCAAACCGGGGAGCTGTTTTTT.

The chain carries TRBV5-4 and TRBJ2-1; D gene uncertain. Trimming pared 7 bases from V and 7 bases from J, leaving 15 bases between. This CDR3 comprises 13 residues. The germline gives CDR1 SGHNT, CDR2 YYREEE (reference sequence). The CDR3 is CASDDSVGNEQFF. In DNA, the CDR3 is TGTGCCAGCGATGACTCGGTAGGGAATGAGCAGTTCTTC.

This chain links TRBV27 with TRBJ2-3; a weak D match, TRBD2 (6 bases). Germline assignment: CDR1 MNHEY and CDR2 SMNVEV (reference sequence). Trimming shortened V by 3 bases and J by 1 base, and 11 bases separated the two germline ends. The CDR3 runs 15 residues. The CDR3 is CASSFLREGTDTQYF. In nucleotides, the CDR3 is TGTGCCAGCAGTTTTCTGAGGGAGGGCACAGATACGCAGTATTTT.

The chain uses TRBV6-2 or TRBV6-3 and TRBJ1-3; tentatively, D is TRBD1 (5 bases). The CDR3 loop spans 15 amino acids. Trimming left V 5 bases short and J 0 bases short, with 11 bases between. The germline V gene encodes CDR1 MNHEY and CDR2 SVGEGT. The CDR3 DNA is TGTGCCAGCAGTACGCGCGGGACCTCTGGAAACACCATATATTTT. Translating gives CASSTRGTSGNTIYF.

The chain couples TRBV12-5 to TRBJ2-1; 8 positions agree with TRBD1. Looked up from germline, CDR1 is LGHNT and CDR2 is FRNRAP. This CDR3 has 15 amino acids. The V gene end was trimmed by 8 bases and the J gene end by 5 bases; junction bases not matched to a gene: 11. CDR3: CASLIPGQAHNEQFF. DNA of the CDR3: TGTGCTAGTCTCATACCGGGACAGGCCCACAATGAGCAGTTCTTC.

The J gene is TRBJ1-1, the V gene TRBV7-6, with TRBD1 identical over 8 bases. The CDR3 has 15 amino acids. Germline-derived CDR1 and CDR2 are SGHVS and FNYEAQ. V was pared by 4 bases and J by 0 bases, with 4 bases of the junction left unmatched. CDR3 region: CASSSTGDLNTEAFF. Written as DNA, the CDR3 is TGTGCCAGCAGCTCGACAGGGGACCTGAACACTGAAGCTTTCTTT.

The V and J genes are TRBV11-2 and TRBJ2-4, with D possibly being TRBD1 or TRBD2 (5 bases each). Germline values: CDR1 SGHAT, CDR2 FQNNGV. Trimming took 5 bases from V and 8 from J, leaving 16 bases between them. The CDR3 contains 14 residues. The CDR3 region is CASSPGLRGDIQYF. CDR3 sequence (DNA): TGTGCCAGCAGCCCAGGTCTAAGGGGAGACATTCAGTACTTC. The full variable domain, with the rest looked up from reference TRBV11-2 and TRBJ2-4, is EAGVAQSPRYKIIEKRQSVAFWCNPISGHATLYWYQQILGQGPKLLIQFQNNGVVDDSQLPKDRFSAERLKGVDSTLKIQPAKLEDSAVYLCASSPGLRGDIQYFGAGTRLSVL.

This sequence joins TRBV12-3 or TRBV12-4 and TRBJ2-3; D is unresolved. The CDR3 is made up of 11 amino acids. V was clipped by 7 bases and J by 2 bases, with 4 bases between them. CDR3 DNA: TGTGCCAGCACTTCCACAGATACGCAGTATTTT. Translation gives CASTSTDTQYF.